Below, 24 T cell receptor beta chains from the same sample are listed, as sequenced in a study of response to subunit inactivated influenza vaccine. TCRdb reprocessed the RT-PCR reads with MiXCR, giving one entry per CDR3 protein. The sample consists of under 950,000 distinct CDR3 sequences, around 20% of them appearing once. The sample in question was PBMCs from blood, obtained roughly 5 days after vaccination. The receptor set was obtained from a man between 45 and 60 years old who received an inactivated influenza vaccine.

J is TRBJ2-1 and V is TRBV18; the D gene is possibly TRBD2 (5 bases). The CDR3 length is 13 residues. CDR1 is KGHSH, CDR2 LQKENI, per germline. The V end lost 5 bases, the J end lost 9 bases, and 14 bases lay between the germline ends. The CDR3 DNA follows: TGTGCCAGCTCATCGGGGATTGGCGGTGAGCAGTTCTTC. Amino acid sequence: CASSSGIGGEQFF. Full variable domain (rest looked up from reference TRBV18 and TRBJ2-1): NAGVMQNPRHLVRRRGQEARLRCSPMKGHSHVYWYRQLPEEGLKFMVYLQKENIIDESGMPKERFSAEFPKEGPSILRIQQVVRGDSAAYFCASSSGIGGEQFFGPGTRLTVL.

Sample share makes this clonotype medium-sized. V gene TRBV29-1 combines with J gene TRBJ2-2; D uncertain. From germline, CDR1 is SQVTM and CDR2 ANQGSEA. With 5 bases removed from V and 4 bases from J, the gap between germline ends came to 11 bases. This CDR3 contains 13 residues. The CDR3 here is CSVPFRGTGELFF. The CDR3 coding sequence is TGCAGCGTTCCTTTCCGCGGCACCGGGGAGCTGTTTTTT.

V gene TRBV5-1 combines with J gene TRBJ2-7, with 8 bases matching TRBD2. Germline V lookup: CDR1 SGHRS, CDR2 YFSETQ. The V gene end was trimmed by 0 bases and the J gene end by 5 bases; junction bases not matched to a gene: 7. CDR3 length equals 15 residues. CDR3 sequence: CASSLGSGGDHEQYF. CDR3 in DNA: TGCGCCAGCAGCTTGGGATCCGGGGGGGACCACGAGCAGTACTTC. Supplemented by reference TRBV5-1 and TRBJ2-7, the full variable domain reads KAGVTQTPRYLIKTRGQQVTLSCSPISGHRSVSWYQQTPGQGLQFLFEYFSETQRNKGNFPGRFSGRQFSNSRSEMNVSTLELGDSALYLCASSLGSGGDHEQYFGPGTRLTVT.

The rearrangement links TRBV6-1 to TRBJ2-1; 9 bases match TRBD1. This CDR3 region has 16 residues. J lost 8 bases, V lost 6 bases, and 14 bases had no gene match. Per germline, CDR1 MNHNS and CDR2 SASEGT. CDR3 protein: CASRPPGTGKGDEQFF. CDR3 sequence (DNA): TGTGCCAGCAGGCCTCCCGGGACAGGGAAAGGGGATGAGCAGTTCTTC.

The CDR3 sequence: CASSYSNRVAETQYF. CDR3 bases: TGTGCCAGCAGTTACTCGAACAGGGTTGCGGAGACCCAGTACTTC. The chain recombines TRBV6-5 with TRBJ2-5, with D possibly TRBD1 on 6 matching bases. Germline assignment: CDR1 MNHEY and CDR2 SVGAGI. This CDR3 spans 15 amino acids. Trimming pared 0 bases from V and 5 bases from J, leaving 13 bases between.

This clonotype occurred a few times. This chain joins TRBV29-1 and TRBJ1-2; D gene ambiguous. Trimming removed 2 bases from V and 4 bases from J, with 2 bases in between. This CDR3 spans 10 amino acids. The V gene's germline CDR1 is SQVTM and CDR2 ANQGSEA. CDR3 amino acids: CSVESYGYTF. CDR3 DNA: TGCAGCGTTGAATCCTATGGCTACACCTTC.

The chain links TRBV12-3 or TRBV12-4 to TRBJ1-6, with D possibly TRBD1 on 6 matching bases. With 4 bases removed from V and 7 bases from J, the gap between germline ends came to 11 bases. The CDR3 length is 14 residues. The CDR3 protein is CASSSGQTNSPLHF. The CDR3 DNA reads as TGTGCCAGCAGTTCCGGACAGACAAATTCACCCCTCCACTTT.

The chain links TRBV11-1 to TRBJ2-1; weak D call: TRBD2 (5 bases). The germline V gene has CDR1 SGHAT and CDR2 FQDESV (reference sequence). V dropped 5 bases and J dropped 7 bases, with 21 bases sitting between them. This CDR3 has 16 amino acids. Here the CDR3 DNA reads TGTGCCAGCAGCCCATCACGGGGAGCCCTTTGGAATGAGCAGTTCTTC. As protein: CASSPSRGALWNEQFF.

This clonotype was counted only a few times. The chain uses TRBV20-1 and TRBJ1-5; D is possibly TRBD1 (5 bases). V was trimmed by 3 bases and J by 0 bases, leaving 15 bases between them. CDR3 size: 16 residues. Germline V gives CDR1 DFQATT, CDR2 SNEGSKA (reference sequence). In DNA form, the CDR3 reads TGCAGTGCTAGCCCCGGGGGGTCGGGTAGCAATCAGCCCCAGCATTTT. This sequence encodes CSASPGGSGSNQPQHF.

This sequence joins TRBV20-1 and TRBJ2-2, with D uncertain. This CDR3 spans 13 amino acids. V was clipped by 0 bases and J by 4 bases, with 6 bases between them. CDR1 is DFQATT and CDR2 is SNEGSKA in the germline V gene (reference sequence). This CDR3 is CSARDWSTGELFF. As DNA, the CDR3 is TGCAGTGCTAGAGATTGGTCCACCGGGGAGCTGTTTTTT.

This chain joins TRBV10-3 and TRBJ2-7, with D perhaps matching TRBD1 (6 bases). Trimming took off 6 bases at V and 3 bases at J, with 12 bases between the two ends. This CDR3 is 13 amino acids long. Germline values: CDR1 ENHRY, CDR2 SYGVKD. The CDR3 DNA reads TGTGCCATCAGGGGGTCAGGGGACTACGAGCAGTACTTC. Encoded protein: CAIRGSGDYEQYF.

The CDR3 sequence: CASSLGAVNYEQYF. The DNA of the CDR3 is TGTGCCAGCAGCTTAGGGGCCGTTAACTACGAGCAGTACTTC. The chain couples TRBV7-2 to TRBJ2-7; unclear D gene. Per germline, CDR1 SGHTA and CDR2 FQGNSA. The CDR3 has 14 residues. Trimming removed 1 base from V and 3 bases from J, with 10 bases in between.

For the CDR3, the DNA is TGTGCCAGCAGCTGGGCAGGGGGCCCTTCCAATGAGCAGTTCTTC. Amino acid sequence: CASSWAGGPSNEQFF. The V call is TRBV11-2, the J call TRBJ2-1; 8 bases line up with TRBD1. There are 15 residues in the CDR3. V shed 4 bases, J shed 6 bases, and the junction held 8 bases outside the gene matches. Germline-derived CDR1 and CDR2 are SGHAT and FQNNGV. Full variable domain (rest looked up from reference TRBV11-2 and TRBJ2-1): EAGVAQSPRYKIIEKRQSVAFWCNPISGHATLYWYQQILGQGPKLLIQFQNNGVVDDSQLPKDRFSAERLKGVDSTLKIQPAKLEDSAVYLCASSWAGGPSNEQFFGPGTRLTVL.

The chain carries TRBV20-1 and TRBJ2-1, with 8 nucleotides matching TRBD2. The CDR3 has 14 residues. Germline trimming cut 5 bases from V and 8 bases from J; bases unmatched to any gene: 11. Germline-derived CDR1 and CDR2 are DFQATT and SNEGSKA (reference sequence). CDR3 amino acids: CSAPPSGRGDEQFF. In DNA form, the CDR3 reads TGCAGTGCTCCTCCCAGCGGGAGAGGCGATGAGCAGTTCTTC.

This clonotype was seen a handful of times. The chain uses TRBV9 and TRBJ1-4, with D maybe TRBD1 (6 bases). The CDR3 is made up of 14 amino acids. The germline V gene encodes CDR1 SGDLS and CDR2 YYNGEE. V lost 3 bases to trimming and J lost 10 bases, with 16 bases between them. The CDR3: CASSAPQGSGKLFF. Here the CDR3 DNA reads TGTGCCAGCAGCGCGCCACAGGGTAGCGGAAAACTGTTTTTT.

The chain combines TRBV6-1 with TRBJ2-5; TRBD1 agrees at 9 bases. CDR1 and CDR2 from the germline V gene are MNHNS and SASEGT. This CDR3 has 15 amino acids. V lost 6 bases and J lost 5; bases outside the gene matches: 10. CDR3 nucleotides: TGTGCCAGCAGCCGGGACAGGGTCATCTCGGAGACCCAGTACTTC. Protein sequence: CASSRDRVISETQYF.

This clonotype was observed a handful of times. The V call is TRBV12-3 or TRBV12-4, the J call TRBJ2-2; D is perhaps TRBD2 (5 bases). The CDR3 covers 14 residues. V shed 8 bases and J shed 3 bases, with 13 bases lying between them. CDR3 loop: CASSRVGDTGELFF. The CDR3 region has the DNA TGTGCCAGCTCTCGGGTCGGGGACACCGGGGAGCTGTTTTTT.

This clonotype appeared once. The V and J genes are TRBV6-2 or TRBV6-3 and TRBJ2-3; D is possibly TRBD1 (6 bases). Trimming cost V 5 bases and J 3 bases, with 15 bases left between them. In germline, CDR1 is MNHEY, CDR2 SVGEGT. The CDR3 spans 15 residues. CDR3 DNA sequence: TGTGCCAGCAGTAGTTTCAGGGGAGTGACAGATACGCAGTATTTT. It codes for CASSSFRGVTDTQYF.

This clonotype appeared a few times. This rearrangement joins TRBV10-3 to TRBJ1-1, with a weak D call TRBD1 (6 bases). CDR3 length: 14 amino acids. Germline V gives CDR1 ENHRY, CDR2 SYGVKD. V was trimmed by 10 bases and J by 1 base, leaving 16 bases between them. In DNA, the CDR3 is TGTGCCACGGGGGGCTACTCAGCGAACACTGAAGCTTTCTTT. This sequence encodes CATGGYSANTEAFF.

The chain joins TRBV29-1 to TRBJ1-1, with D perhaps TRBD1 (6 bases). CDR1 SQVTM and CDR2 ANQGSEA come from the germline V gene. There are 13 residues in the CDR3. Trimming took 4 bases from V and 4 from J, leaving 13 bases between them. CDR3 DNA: TGCAGCGTTGTCGGGGGGGCAGCCACTGAAGCTTTCTTT. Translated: CSVVGGAATEAFF. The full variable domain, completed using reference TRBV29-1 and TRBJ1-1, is SAVISQKPSRDICQRGTSLTIQCQVDSQVTMMFWYRQQPGQSLTLIATANQGSEATYESGFVIDKFPISRPNLTFSTLTVSNMSPEDSSIYLCSVVGGAATEAFFGQGTRLTVV.

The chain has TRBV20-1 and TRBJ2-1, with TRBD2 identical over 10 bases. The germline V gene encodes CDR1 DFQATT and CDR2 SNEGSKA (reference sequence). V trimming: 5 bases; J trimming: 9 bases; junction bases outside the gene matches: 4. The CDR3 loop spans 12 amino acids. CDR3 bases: TGCAGTGCTCAAAGCGGGAGGGGTGAGCAGTTCTTC. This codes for CSAQSGRGEQFF.

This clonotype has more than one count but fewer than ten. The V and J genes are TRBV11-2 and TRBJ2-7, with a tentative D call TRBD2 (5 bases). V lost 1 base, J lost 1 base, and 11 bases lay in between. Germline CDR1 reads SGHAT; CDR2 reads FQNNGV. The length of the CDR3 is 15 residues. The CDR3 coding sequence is TGTGCCAGCAGCTTAGGAAACGGGAATTCCTACGAGCAGTACTTC. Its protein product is CASSLGNGNSYEQYF. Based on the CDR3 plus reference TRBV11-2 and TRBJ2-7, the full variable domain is EAGVAQSPRYKIIEKRQSVAFWCNPISGHATLYWYQQILGQGPKLLIQFQNNGVVDDSQLPKDRFSAERLKGVDSTLKIQPAKLEDSAVYLCASSLGNGNSYEQYFGPGTRLTVT.

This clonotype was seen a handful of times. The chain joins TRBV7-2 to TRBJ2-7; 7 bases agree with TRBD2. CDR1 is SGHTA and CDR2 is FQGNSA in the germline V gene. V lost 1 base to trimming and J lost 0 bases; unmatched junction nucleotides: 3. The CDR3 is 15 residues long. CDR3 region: CASSLEGGSSYEQYF. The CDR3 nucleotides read TGTGCCAGCAGCTTAGAGGGCGGGAGCTCCTACGAGCAGTACTTC. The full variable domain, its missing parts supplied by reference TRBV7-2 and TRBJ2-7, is GAGVSQSPSNKVTEKGKDVELRCDPISGHTALYWYRQSLGQGLEFLIYFQGNSAPDKSGLPSDRFSAERTGGSVSTLTIQRTQQEDSAVYLCASSLEGGSSYEQYFGPGTRLTVT.

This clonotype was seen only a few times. CDR3 DNA sequence: TGTGCCAGCAGCCCTGACCGAGCGGGCAATCAGCCCCAGCATTTT. Residues: CASSPDRAGNQPQHF. The V gene is TRBV7-9, the J gene TRBJ1-5; D is unresolved. Trimming pared 5 bases from V and 2 bases from J, leaving 13 bases between. The CDR3 contains 15 residues. Germline CDR1 and CDR2: SEHNR and FQNEAQ (reference sequence). Looking up the rest from reference TRBV7-9 and TRBJ1-5 gives the full variable domain: DTGVSQNPRHKITKRGQNVTFRCDPISEHNRLYWYRQTLGQGPEFLTYFQNEAQLEKSRLLSDRFSAERPKGSFSTLEIQRTEQGDSAMYLCASSPDRAGNQPQHFGDGTRLSIL.